The clone carrying this T cell receptor beta chain was found many times. Its antigen remains unknown. The sample is drawn from a study of identical twins. Overall study findings and caveats: Invariant cells of the MAIT and iNKT types might have partly distorted the zero-insertion analyses.

CDR3 length equals 9 residues. V dropped 5 bases and J dropped 8 bases, with 1 base sitting between them. Germline V gene sequence: CDR1 SEHNR, CDR2 FQNEAQ (reference sequence). One entry per CDR3 protein results from TCRdb running MiXCR on the 5' RACE reads. The repertoire consists of hundreds of thousands of distinct CDR3 sequences, with about 7.1% occurring once and the leading ten covering 1.5% to 2%. The same sample was also used in a study of yellow fever vaccine responses in identical twins. As reported in that work: In identical twins, vaccine T cell responses appeared partly shared and partly individual.

This receptor was taken from a woman in her late teens or twenties in good health. V and J are TRBV7-9 and TRBJ2-1; the D is unclear. Material: PBMCs. CDR3 nucleotides: TGTGCCAGCAGCCATGAGCAGTTCTTC. Amino acid sequence: CASSHEQFF.